This T cell receptor (beta chain) is from a study of cytomegalovirus exposure and HLA in healthy donors. CDR1 and CDR2 (germline): MDHEN, SYDVKM. V was trimmed by 2 bases and J by 7 bases, leaving 6 bases between them. This CDR3 region has 11 residues. Findings and caveats of the study: In vitro, three CMV-associated chains proved specific for CMV antigens. Subsequent analysis found a tendency for first-cohort TCR clusters to co-occur within the 120 or so validation repertoires.

Here immunoSEQ multiplex PCR was the method, and the copy in TCRdb shows in-frame clones only, minus some. Of tens of thousands of clones in the sample, about nine tenths are singletons; the top ten hold around 2.1%. About this clone: Its cognate antigen is unknown.

Sequenced sample: PBMCs. V gene TRBV28 combines with J gene TRBJ2-7; D gene ambiguous. The sequence came from a man aged 30 to 45 in good health and CMV-seronegative. CDR3 DNA: TGTGCCAGCAGTTTACGGTGGGAGCAGTACTTC. Translation gives CASSLRWEQYF.